This T cell receptor beta chain was recovered during a study of blood T cell repertoires in COVID-19. Produced via immunoSEQ multiplex PCR; TCRdb's table is partial and in-frame only. The table records some 170,000 clones, roughly 93% of them present only once. The CDR3 has 15 residues. Deletions cut 1 base from V and 0 bases from J, with 10 bases between. CDR1 is SGDLS and CDR2 is YYNGEE in the germline V gene. Seattle-derived patients entered the study during active infection and were followed longitudinally. Material: peripheral blood. The chain joins TRBV9 to TRBJ1-1; maybe TRBD1 (6 bases). The receptor comes from a woman aged 55-69 years with COVID-19, enrolled during active disease. Written as DNA, the CDR3 is TGTGCCAGCAGCGTACAGGGACAACTGAACACTGAAGCTTTCTTT. It is translated as CASSVQGQLNTEAFF.